This T cell receptor (beta chain) is drawn from a study of shared clonotypes between healthy human individuals. The study's findings and limits: Among donors, sharing of clonotypes was expected to be affected by sequencing depth.

This CDR3 is 17 amino acids long. The V gene's germline CDR1 is ENHRY and CDR2 SYGVKD. V lost 0 bases, J lost 4 bases, and 13 bases lay in between. Each PCR replicate from the sorted subsets contained 200 to 250 ng DNA, which is 25,000 to 30,000 T cell genomes. Generated by immunoSEQ multiplex PCR, the TCRdb table keeps only in-frame clones and is missing some. The sample shows about a million clones, around 77% of them seen only once. Splitting of CD4+ cells produced CD45RA+ naive and CD45RA-negative memory subsets. On this clone itself: Its antigen remains unknown.

This clonotype was sampled from a man between 18 and 35 years old in good health. Some clones in this sample may be carry-over from other donors' samples. The genes are TRBV10-3 and TRBJ2-6; a possible D gene is TRBD1 (5 bases). Sequencing input: memory CD4+ T cells from PBMCs. Regarding subset: CD45RA-negative fraction. DNA for the CDR3: TGTGCCATCAGTGAGTCGAACAGGCTGCTGGGGGCCAACGTCCTGACTTTC. Its translation: CAISESNRLLGANVLTF.